The T cell receptor (beta chain) under discussion was sequenced for a study of cytomegalovirus exposure and HLA in healthy donors. The wider study: Early released data had approximately 86 million unique TCRs, all coming from HLA-typed donors.

Overall study results and limits: CMV serostatus was the sole immune exposure data available. Overall, around 160 TCR beta chains were annotated as cytomegalovirus-associated. High specificity and sensitivity for cytomegalovirus status were reported for the classifier.

The sample holds one count of this clone. What it binds is unknown. Vbeta (60) and Jbeta (13) primers were used in the PCR. Repertoires were generated with immunoSEQ multiplex PCR, while TCRdb's copy carries only in-frame clones and drops some. Of more than 140,000 clones listed, almost 80% were seen once; the top ten hold 0.5% to 0.85%. Germline loops: CDR1 SSHAT, CDR2 FNYEAQ (reference sequence). V was pared by 1 base and J by 3 bases, with 6 bases between. There are 14 residues in the CDR3. Sequencing input: PBMCs. The clonotype was recovered from a male donor in good health and CMV-seronegative. This chain connects TRBV7-7 to TRBJ2-2; unclear D gene. The CDR3 is CASSLVLDTGELFF. The CDR3 region has the DNA TGTGCCAGCAGCTTAGTGCTAGACACCGGGGAGCTGTTTTTT.